Shown below are 13 T cell receptor beta chains from a single sample sequenced in a study of blood T cell repertoires in COVID-19. Clones were read by immunoSEQ multiplex PCR, and TCRdb kept only the in-frame ones, dropping some. Of some 190,000 clones detected, 70% to 90% appear once; the ten largest clones hold roughly 18%. Sequenced input: peripheral blood. Receptor source: a person aged 70 to 85 with COVID-19, enrolled during active disease.

The count of this clone is one. V and J are TRBV28 and TRBJ2-7; 7 nucleotides align to TRBD2. This CDR3 is 19 amino acids long. Germline-derived CDR1 and CDR2 are MDHEN and SYDVKM. V shed 6 bases and J 0 bases; nucleotides not matched to a gene: 20. The CDR3 loop is CASSPHRGSGPTLSYEQYF. Written as DNA, the CDR3 is TGTGCCAGCAGCCCCCATAGAGGTAGCGGGCCTACCCTCTCCTACGAGCAGTACTTC. Drawing the rest from reference TRBV28 and TRBJ2-7, the complete variable domain is DVKVTQSSRYLVKRTGEKVFLECVQDMDHENMFWYRQDPGLGLRLIYFSYDVKMKEKGDIPEGYSVSREKKERFSLILESASTNQTSMYLCASSPHRGSGPTLSYEQYFGPGTRLTVT.

In its sample, this clone was seen once. V and J are TRBV5-1 and TRBJ2-7, with 7 bases fitting TRBD1. The CDR3 runs to 12 residues. Trimming removed 6 bases from V and 5 bases from J; junction bases left unmatched: 5. Germline CDR1 and CDR2: SGHRS and YFSETQ. CDR3 protein: CASTGGLNEQYF. CDR3 DNA sequence: TGCGCCAGCACAGGGGGTCTCAACGAGCAGTACTTC.

The chain is built from TRBV7-3 and TRBJ1-6; TRBD1 matches 8 bases. The CDR3 loop spans 17 amino acids. Trimming cost V 5 bases and J 6 bases; bases outside gene matches: 12. CDR1 and CDR2 (germline): SGHTA, FQGTGA. CDR3 in amino acids: CASSARSPGQGNSPLHF. The DNA of the CDR3 is TGTGCCAGCAGCGCCCGGTCCCCTGGACAGGGTAATTCACCCCTCCACTTT.

V and J are TRBV30 and TRBJ2-1, with 11 bases identical to TRBD2. This CDR3 is 15 amino acids long. V dropped 3 bases and J dropped 4; count of bases not matched to a gene: 5. Germline V gene lookup returns CDR1 GTSNPN and CDR2 SVGIG (reference sequence). The CDR3 sequence is CAWRRGTSGYNEQFF. The CDR3 DNA reads TGTGCCTGGAGACGAGGGACTAGCGGTTACAATGAGCAGTTCTTC.

This clone has just one count. The CDR3 protein is CASSTPDTQYF. CDR3 nucleotide sequence: TGTGCCAGCTCGACTCCAGATACGCAGTATTTT. This chain uses TRBV28 with TRBJ2-3; D call uncertain. The CDR3 contains 11 residues. The germline V and J ends were trimmed by 8 bases and 4 bases, with 7 bases remaining between them. In germline, CDR1 is MDHEN, CDR2 SYDVKM.

In regard to this clone: The CDR3 carries no conserved terminal phenylalanine or tryptophan, so it likely arises from a read error. The limits of the CDR3 on the DNA are not certain, so only TCRdb's listed CDR3 is given. The chain combines TRBV3-1 (or the pseudogene TRBV3-2) with TRBJ2-7; whether TRBD2, the table's D call, matches the DNA was not checked. The CDR3 is 14 residues long, counting both termini. The germline V gene encodes CDR1 LGHDT and CDR2 YNNKEL (reference sequence). This CDR3 is CASSQRVAGAHKYH.

This chain connects TRBV28 to TRBJ2-5, with 10 nucleotides matching TRBD1. This CDR3 is 16 amino acids long. Germline CDR1 reads MDHEN; CDR2 reads SYDVKM. J gave up 5 bases and V 8 bases, and 14 bases lay outside the gene matches. CDR3 in amino acids: CASSIQGQGISETQYF. CDR3 in DNA: TGTGCCAGCTCCATTCAGGGACAGGGGATTTCGGAGACCCAGTACTTC.

The chain carries TRBV5-6 and TRBJ1-6, with no clear D. Germline CDR1 SGHDT, CDR2 YYEEEE. The CDR3 extends over 17 amino acids. V was trimmed by 1 base and J by 12 bases, leaving 23 bases between them. The CDR3 loop reads CASSLPGKFNSGGPLHF. The DNA of the CDR3 is TGTGCCAGCAGCTTGCCGGGAAAGTTTAATTCTGGTGGACCCCTCCACTTT.

The chain employs TRBV9 and TRBJ2-1; TRBD2 matches at 12 bases. The CDR3 is made up of 17 amino acids. Trimming cost V 2 bases and J 3 bases; bases outside gene matches: 6. Germline V gives CDR1 SGDLS, CDR2 YYNGEE. The CDR3 spells CASSVGLAGPLYNEQFF. The CDR3 DNA sequence: TGTGCCAGCAGCGTCGGACTAGCGGGACCACTCTACAATGAGCAGTTCTTC.

In regard to this clone: This same CDR3 is encoded by further DNA sequences in the sample. V is TRBV11-3 and J is TRBJ2-1; D call uncertain. The CDR3 is 13 residues long. Trimming took 1 base from V and 5 from J, leaving 6 bases between them. Looked up from germline, CDR1 is SGHNT and CDR2 is YENEEA. CDR3 region: CASSLGRNNEQFF. In DNA form, the CDR3 reads TGTGCCAGCAGCTTAGGCAGGAACAATGAGCAGTTCTTC.

The genes are TRBV30 and TRBJ1-5; TRBD1 matches at 7 bases. CDR1 is GTSNPN and CDR2 is SVGIG in the germline V gene (reference sequence). The CDR3 is 14 residues long. V shed 2 bases, J shed 2 bases, and the junction held 3 bases outside the gene matches. The CDR3 DNA reads as TGTGCCTGGAGTCGAACAGGGGGCAATCAGCCCCAGCATTTT. Translation: CAWSRTGGNQPQHF.

V is TRBV7-2 and J is TRBJ2-1, with 9 bases that match TRBD2. The ends lost 6 bases at V and 10 bases at J; junction bases unmatched: 7. The germline V gene encodes CDR1 SGHTA and CDR2 FQGNSA. This CDR3 comprises 13 residues. The DNA for the CDR3 is TGTGCCAGCAGTTCACTAGCGGGCCTGGAGCAGTTCTTC. Translating it yields CASSSLAGLEQFF. The full variable domain, rest sourced from reference TRBV7-2 and TRBJ2-1, is GAGVSQSPSNKVTEKGKDVELRCDPISGHTALYWYRQSLGQGLEFLIYFQGNSAPDKSGLPSDRFSAERTGGSVSTLTIQRTQQEDSAVYLCASSSLAGLEQFFGPGTRLTVL.

This clone was observed a few times. This chain joins TRBV7-9 and TRBJ2-7, with TRBD2 identical over 9 bases. The CDR3 extends over 13 amino acids. CDR1 and CDR2 (germline): SEHNR, FQNEAQ (reference sequence). V lost 5 bases, J lost 4 bases, and 3 bases stayed unmatched. The CDR3, as DNA: TGTGCCAGCAGCAGACTAGCGGCATACGAGCAGTACTTC. Translated, it gives CASSRLAAYEQYF.